This T cell receptor beta chain was obtained from a study of early T cells in non-severe SARS-CoV-2 infection. Study at large: Unsorted whole-blood RNA was sequenced in bulk, leaving chains unpaired.

TCRdb passed the 5' RACE reads through MiXCR, listing each CDR3 protein once. The profile covers approximately 65,000 distinct CDR3 sequences, with under 15% appearing a single time and 4% to 4.5% taken by the ten largest. The study, taken as a whole, reports: The study's VDJdb matching favored anti-spike CD8 responses and missed private and CD4 specificities.

V lost 0 bases and J 3 bases, leaving 12 bases between the germline ends. This CDR3 spans 15 amino acids. Germline values: CDR1 SGHRS, CDR2 YFSETQ. In the case of this clonotype: Its specificity is not known.

Input material: whole blood. The genes are TRBV5-1 and TRBJ2-5; possibly TRBD2 for D (6 bases). The TCR sequence derives from an adult who was a healthcare worker with PCR-confirmed SARS-CoV-2 infection or an uninfected control (not recorded which). This CDR3 is CASSLGGLGEETQYF. The CDR3 DNA reads as TGCGCCAGCAGCTTGGGGGGACTCGGAGAAGAGACCCAGTACTTC.